This record looks at one T cell receptor beta chain sequence and its context. Its antigen is still unknown. One base away there is no much larger clone; base qualities are not given. The germline V gene encodes CDR1 MNHEY and CDR2 SMNVEV (reference sequence). From the cysteine up to the phenylalanine, the CDR3 has a length of 14 residues. Only CDR3 DNA is held: 42 bases, read in frame from base 1. V loses 3 bases, J loses 2 bases, and the germline ends lie 11 bases apart. The cohort consisted of hundreds of healthy bone marrow donors. At the time of sampling, all cohort members were nominally healthy, though unrecorded immune exposures were likely present. The donor was CMV seronegative and was included in the group of about 350 seronegative cohort members. A peripheral blood sample was collected from each donor, and TCR beta sequencing was performed on peripheral blood mononuclear cells. Genomic DNA was extracted from the blood cell samples with the Qiagen DNeasy Blood Extraction Kit.

These data come from a study of cytomegalovirus exposure and HLA in healthy donors (dated by TCRdb to about 2017). Regarding the complete study: According to an earlier analysis of several hundred of the donors, about 179 million T cells yielded some 120 million unique TCR beta sequences and about 280 Gb of sequence data. Around 330 gigabases of sequencing data and 70 million to 95 million unique TCR sequences made up an early release that covered under 750 HLA-typed donors. The genetic ancestry cluster associated with self-reported Caucasian donors included about four fifths of the roughly 380 genotyped donors. The study was designed to test whether signatures of past pathogen exposure could be identified by cataloging public T cell receptors. Using immunosequencing, the study profiled T cell repertoires from about 610 subjects and related those repertoires to cytomegalovirus serostatus. Along with the approximately 700-subject first cohort, a separate validation cohort of over a hundred different subjects was used. High-throughput TCR immunosequencing, statistical association of individual TCRs with disease status, and machine learning were combined to predict cytomegalovirus infection status. In a later analysis, previously published TCR beta repertoires from fewer than 750 donors were re-analyzed and high-resolution HLA genotyping was added so that TCR occurrence patterns could be studied. The later analysis used no new phenotypic data to find candidate immune exposures, relying instead on TCR beta sequences and their occurrence across donors. An earlier analysis of fewer than 750 of the donors used high-throughput TCR beta sequencing to judge whether each TCR beta V gene segment behaved as functional or pseudogenic. Donor age, sex, ethnicity and CMV serostatus were compiled alongside the repertoire data. A later genetic analysis took genome-wide SNP genotypes for about 65% of the 666 donors and used that subset as a discovery cohort. Every repertoire in the discovery cohort had been generated on one and the same sequencing platform. HLA typing covered class I and class II loci at four-digit resolution. The number of typed donors differed by locus: 629-630 for A, B, C, DRB1 and DQB1; 522 for DQA1; about 600 for DPA1; and roughly 450 for DPB1. A handful of DR-DQ haplotypes were handled as single units for association and clustering because linkage in the cohort was strong. Among 398 genotyped donors of the cohort, an average of roughly 230,000 unique TCR beta nucleotide sequences was sequenced per donor, of which 15% to 20% were non-productive.

The library relied on the immunoSEQ multiplex PCR assay. For the multiplex PCR, a mixture combining 60 forward primers for TCR Vbeta segments and 13 reverse primers for TCR Jbeta segments was used. A multiplex PCR assay on genomic DNA amplified the CDR3 region of rearranged TCR beta genes. Amplified TCR beta libraries were sequenced as 87-base-pair reads on the Illumina HiSeq System. Concerning the study's data processing: A later analysis counted 65 million to 90 million unique TCR beta chains across the 666 repertoires, and some 11 million of these chains were shared by at least two donors. A nearest-neighbor algorithm error-corrected the raw reads and collapsed the reads into unique sequences, merging closely related sequences to remove PCR and sequencing errors. V, D and J gene segments were assigned by aligning CDR3 sequences to IMGT reference sequences. For a sequence to be retained, a match of at least six nucleotides to both a V gene segment and a J gene segment was required. A rearrangement was called productive if the CDR3 had no stop codons and remained in frame with V and J, and every other rearrangement was called non-productive. CDR3 was defined according to IMGT convention as the region running from the second conserved V-encoded cysteine to the conserved J-encoded phenylalanine. The earlier analysis of about 590 of the donors excluded sequences that lacked an unambiguous match to a single V gene segment. In an earlier analysis of around 590 of the donors, a V segment was called functional when productive rearrangements were above 56.7%, and segregating when the standard deviation between donors exceeded 5%. A statistical classification framework was built to diagnose cytomegalovirus status from the catalog of TCR beta chain sequences. In a later analysis, TCR nucleotide sequences were compared against IMGT/GENE-DB human TR gene sequences so that V and J genes could be assigned. In a later analysis, CDR3 sequences and most-parsimonious VDJ recombination scenarios were assigned using the TCRdist pipeline. In a later analysis, each TCR beta chain was defined by its CDR3 amino acid sequence together with its V-gene family, and reads lacking a unique V-gene family were excluded. To address suspected cross-contamination and a sequencing artifact, a later analysis removed roughly 580 highly shared, low-generation-probability nucleotide sequences. In a later analysis, a clonal expansion index was calculated for each public chain from normalized within-repertoire ranks of inferred template counts. In a later analysis, generation probabilities were computed with a VDJ recombination model fitted to out-of-frame rearrangements, and the resulting probabilities were checked against IGoR. In a later analysis, hypergeometric tests were used to score TCR-TCR, TCR-HLA and TCR-CMV co-occurrence, with a repertoire-size bias correction applied to TCR pairs. False discovery rates were estimated in a later analysis by permuting HLA or CMV assignments 20 times. A later analysis grouped co-occurring TCRs with DBSCAN, adding TCRdist sequence similarity when clustering within HLA-allele-positive subsets. Repertoires with fewer than 30,000 or more than 120,000 public chains, plus five repertoires with anomalous nucleotide sharing, were excluded from co-occurrence clustering. The table was pulled from immuneACCESS by TCRdb, which kept in-frame rearrangements only. Such tables lose some clones; where checked, under half of the loss comes from unresolved V genes, and the rest has no known cause. V and J calls and clone size are as listed in that table; D and trimming were resolved from the DNA. The table for this sample lists approximately 200,000 clones; 65% to 90% of them were counted only once. Of the sample, about 2.5% falls within the top ten clones.

Beyond this particular receptor, the publication reports: Correlated functional status among segregating V segments might reflect linkage disequilibrium, but an unknown experimental factor could not be ruled out. The 87-base-pair reads could not distinguish some IMGT-functional V segments, including TRBV6-2 and TRBV6-3, so those segments were excluded. Specific HLA alleles were associated with some 15,000 TCR beta sequences at a false discovery rate of 0.05 in a later analysis. A later analysis found that TCR association rates varied across HLA loci, with DRB1 alleles showing the most associated TCRs and HLA-C alleles the fewest. In a later genetic analysis, fewer N-insertions in productive TCRs were reported among donors in an Asian-associated ancestry cluster than the approximately 670-donor mean. A cluster of highly shared sequence variants was judged likely to be a technical artifact of the sequencing pipeline. A later analysis reported that several top co-occurrence clusters appeared linked to parvovirus B19, influenza, CMV and Epstein-Barr virus. When HLA alleles, especially DR and DQ, strongly co-occurred, attributing TCR associations to individual alleles was difficult. The classifier was reported to diagnose cytomegalovirus status with high specificity and sensitivity in both the original and validation cohorts. It was suggested by the authors that the approach could potentially be generalized to other disease states and immunological phenotypes. A few of the identified cytomegalovirus-associated TCR beta chains were confirmed in vitro to be specific for cytomegalovirus antigens. Most TCR sequences were seen in very few donors, while some public TCRs were found in many individuals. HLA typing was unavailable for some donors at each locus, so association tests used only the typed subset. Compared with equally common non-associated chains, HLA-associated TCR beta chains in a later analysis were more clonally expanded and had lower generation probabilities. According to a later analysis, most CMV-associated TCR beta chains appeared to be HLA-restricted, and the HLA associations seemed to be driven largely by CMV exposure. The study listed 164 TCR beta chains as associated with cytomegalovirus. For the cohort, immune exposure information was limited to CMV serostatus. In an earlier analysis of about 600 of the donors, most TCR beta V segments appeared in productive rearrangements about 90% or about 30% of the time, broadly matching IMGT annotations. Only TCR beta chains were sequenced in this cohort, and the absence of alpha or paired-chain data limited detectable features. Approximately 16 rarely observed V segments, including chromosome 9 orphons, were excluded from the earlier analysis of about 610 of the donors because counts were too low. A later genetic analysis associated a missense DCLRE1C variant with V-gene and J-gene trimming of TCR beta chains, and an independent cohort replicated the association. A further reported finding was that TCR beta sequences accurately predicted the HLA-A and HLA-B alleles for most subjects in the first cohort. Roughly uniform sequencing depth across donors was assumed in presence/absence analyses, although this assumption may not hold.

This chain joins TRBV27 to TRBJ2-7; the D segment could be TRBD2, given 5 matching bases. Sequencing used PBMCs. The TCR was taken from a woman in her forties or fifties in good health and CMV-seronegative. The sequenced DNA is TGTGCCAGCAGTTTCTCGGGGATCGCCTACGAGCAGTACTTC. Its protein is CASSFSGIAYEQYF.